The clone carrying this TCR beta chain was seen many times. Its specificity is unknown. The data belong to a study of regulatory T cells in long-lasting Graves disease. Study-wide findings and caveats: Researchers examined only peripheral blood and not thyroid tissue.

This CDR3 is built from 14 residues. The ends were cut back, 2 bases at V and 6 bases at J, with 11 bases in the middle. Germline CDR1 MNHEY, CDR2 SVGEGT. Stated time point: newly diagnosed GD, antithyroid drugs for less than 3 months. With RNA extracted from PBMCs as input, the TCR library was made. Libraries of TCR beta came from iRepertoire HTBI primers plus Arm-PCR of CDR3 regions. Via MiXCR, TCRdb re-called the multiplex PCR reads, giving one row per CDR3 protein. The sample lists a few hundred thousand distinct CDR3 sequences; roughly a sixth were seen once. These same data were also listed under a study on T cells in Graves' hyperthyroidism and ophthalmopathy.

The sequence was collected from a man in his forties or fifties with Graves disease. The sample was peripheral blood mononuclear cells (PBMCs), taken at new diagnosis, from a patient treated with antithyroid drugs. V and J are TRBV6-2 or TRBV6-3 and TRBJ1-5; possibly TRBD1 for D (5 bases). CDR3 DNA sequence: TGTGCCAGCAGTTACAGGGGTGAAGGTCAGCCCCAGCATTTT. It encodes CASSYRGEGQPQHF.